Listed below are T cell receptor beta chains from one sample, sequenced in a study of sequential checkpoint blockade in melanoma. The table came from immunoSEQ multiplex PCR; TCRdb's copy has only in-frame clones and leaves some out. The data contain tens of thousands of clones, roughly 32% of them singletons. This material consisted of tumor tissue (inferred from file names), taken from a patient given nivolumab and ipilimumab in sequence. The source is a human donor with melanoma. Each CDR3 is given with its conserved first and last residue. The order of the fields is V gene, D gene, clone size, J gene, CDR3 length, CDR3 DNA, CDR3 protein. The D gene is left open where the match is weak. Rows give clone size only sometimes, using once, few, many, or a class for an expanded clone.

v_gene: TRBV14; d_gene: .; abundance: few; j_gene: TRBJ1-1; len: 14; CDR3nt: TGTGCCAGCAGCCCCACGGGTTGGGTCACTGAAGCTTTCTTT; CDR3aa: CASSPTGWVTEAFF
v_gene: TRBV6-7; d_gene: TRBD1; abundance: .; j_gene: TRBJ1-2; len: 15; CDR3nt: TGTGCCAGCAGTTTTTCCCCTCAGGGGGAAGGTGGCTACACCTTC; CDR3aa: CASSFSPQGEGGYTF
v_gene: TRBV11-3; d_gene: .; abundance: few; j_gene: TRBJ1-5; len: 15; CDR3nt: TGTGCCAGCAGCTTGTCCGGGACCGATCTGAAACCCCAGCATTTT; CDR3aa: CASSLSGTDLKPQHF
v_gene: TRBV7-6; d_gene: TRBD2; abundance: few; j_gene: TRBJ2-1; len: 14; CDR3nt: TGTGCCAGCAGCTTAGGGAACGGGAGGGATGAGCAGTTCTTC; CDR3aa: CASSLGNGRDEQFF
v_gene: TRBV19; d_gene: .; abundance: .; j_gene: TRBJ1-2; len: 12; CDR3nt: TGTGCCAGTGGTGGGGACTTCTATGGCTACACCTTC; CDR3aa: CASGGDFYGYTF
v_gene: TRBV27; d_gene: .; abundance: .; j_gene: TRBJ2-2; len: 13; CDR3nt: TGTGCCAGCAGTTTTCCCGACAGCGGGGAGCTGTTTTTT; CDR3aa: CASSFPDSGELFF
v_gene: TRBV30; d_gene: .; abundance: .; j_gene: TRBJ1-5; len: 13; CDR3nt: TGTGCCTGGGGGAAGGGCGTCAATCAGCCCCAGCATTTT; CDR3aa: CAWGKGVNQPQHF
v_gene: TRBV11-3; d_gene: TRBD1; abundance: few; j_gene: TRBJ1-3; len: 16; CDR3nt: TGTGCCAGCAGCTCAAGACAGGGCAACTCTGGAAACACCATATATTTT; CDR3aa: CASSSRQGNSGNTIYF
v_gene: TRBV18; d_gene: .; abundance: .; j_gene: TRBJ1-4; len: 15; CDR3nt: TGTGCCAGCGCTTTACTCAGGGGTGGTGGTGAAAAACTGTTTTTT; CDR3aa: CASALLRGGGEKLFF
v_gene: TRBV11-1; d_gene: TRBD1; abundance: few; j_gene: TRBJ1-2; len: 15; CDR3nt: TGTGCCAGCAGCTCCGACAGGGGGCTTTGGAAAGGCTACACCTTC; CDR3aa: CASSSDRGLWKGYTF
v_gene: TRBV7-6; d_gene: TRBD2; abundance: few; j_gene: TRBJ2-1; len: 17; CDR3nt: TGTGCCAGCACCCCTGGGAGGGTGGGGACTAACTACAATGAGCAGTTCTTC; CDR3aa: CASTPGRVGTNYNEQFF
v_gene: TRBV11-3; d_gene: TRBD2; abundance: few; j_gene: TRBJ2-1; len: 16; CDR3nt: TGTGCCAGCAGCCCGCTAGCGGGAGTTGTCTACAATGAGCAGTTCTTC; CDR3aa: CASSPLAGVVYNEQFF
v_gene: TRBV11-3; d_gene: .; abundance: .; j_gene: TRBJ1-4; len: 14; CDR3nt: TGTGCCAGCAGCTTGACAGCTACTAATGAAAAACTGTTTTTT; CDR3aa: CASSLTATNEKLFF
v_gene: TRBV11-3; d_gene: TRBD1; abundance: few; j_gene: TRBJ2-3; len: 16; CDR3nt: TGTGCCAGCAGCCCTCGGGACAGGGGTAGCACAGATACGCAGTATTTT; CDR3aa: CASSPRDRGSTDTQYF
v_gene: TRBV19; d_gene: .; abundance: once; j_gene: TRBJ2-3; len: 16; CDR3nt: TGTGCCACCGCCAGTAGAGGGGGACTCAACACAGATACGCAGTATTTT; CDR3aa: CATASRGGLNTDTQYF
v_gene: TRBV7-1; d_gene: .; abundance: few; j_gene: TRBJ1-2; len: 14; CDR3nt: TGTGCCAGCAGCTTAGAACGGGGCGTCTATGGCTACACCTTC; CDR3aa: CASSLERGVYGYTF
v_gene: TRBV1; d_gene: .; abundance: .; j_gene: TRBJ1-2; len: 15; CDR3nt: TGCGCCAGCAGCCAAGGGGACAGGGTTGACTATGGCTACACCTTC; CDR3aa: CASSQGDRVDYGYTF
v_gene: TRBV5-1; d_gene: TRBD2; abundance: .; j_gene: TRBJ2-7; len: 18; CDR3nt: TGCGCCAGCAGCTTGGCCACGACTAGCGGGAGCACCTCCTACGAGCAGTACTTC; CDR3aa: CASSLATTSGSTSYEQYF
v_gene: TRBV28; d_gene: .; abundance: few; j_gene: TRBJ1-2; len: 12; CDR3nt: TGTGCCAGCAGCCTGGACGGCCATGGCTACACCTTC; CDR3aa: CASSLDGHGYTF
v_gene: TRBV9; d_gene: .; abundance: few; j_gene: TRBJ2-5; len: 14; CDR3nt: TGTGCCAGCAGTGAAGCGCTTCGGGGCCAGCCACCGTACTTC; CDR3aa: CASSEALRGQPPYF
v_gene: TRBV29-1; d_gene: .; abundance: .; j_gene: TRBJ2-2; len: 13; CDR3nt: TGCAGCGTTGATGACGGGCGGACCGGGGAGCTGTTTTTT; CDR3aa: CSVDDGRTGELFF
v_gene: TRBV28; d_gene: .; abundance: .; j_gene: TRBJ1-4; len: 14; CDR3nt: TGTGCCAGCAGTGTCCCCTTAGGAAGCGAAAAACTGTTTTTT; CDR3aa: CASSVPLGSEKLFF
v_gene: TRBV7-2; d_gene: .; abundance: few; j_gene: TRBJ1-1; len: 13; CDR3nt: TGTGCCAGCAGCTCCACGGGGGAAGGGGAAGCTTTCTTT; CDR3aa: CASSSTGEGEAFF
v_gene: TRBV6-8; d_gene: TRBD1; abundance: few; j_gene: TRBJ2-7; len: 14; CDR3nt: TGTGCCAGCAAATTACAGGACAGGTCCTACGAGCAGTACTTC; CDR3aa: CASKLQDRSYEQYF
v_gene: TRBV6-8; d_gene: .; abundance: .; j_gene: TRBJ1-1; len: 14; CDR3nt: TGTGCCATCACCAATGAGAAAAGGGACACTGAAGCTTTCTTT; CDR3aa: CAITNEKRDTEAFF
v_gene: TRBV19; d_gene: TRBD2; abundance: .; j_gene: TRBJ2-3; len: 14; CDR3nt: TGTGCCAGTAGAACTAGCGGGATGGGCGATACGCAGTATTTT; CDR3aa: CASRTSGMGDTQYF
v_gene: TRBV14; d_gene: .; abundance: .; j_gene: TRBJ2-7; len: 15; CDR3nt: TGTGCCAGCAGCCAGGGGACAACTATCCTCTACGAGCAGTACTTC; CDR3aa: CASSQGTTILYEQYF